The 10 T cell receptor beta chains listed next were all sequenced from one sample in a study of T cells in women clearing cervical HPV infection. Sequenced by immunoSEQ multiplex PCR; TCRdb stores in-frame clones only, minus some. This listing includes 30,000 to 35,000 clones. The sequencing sample was made of blood buffy coat. These receptors were taken from a woman aged 18 to 69 with a cervical HPV16 infection that either progressed to CIN3+ or cleared (not recorded which).

Regarding this clone: The read ends 3 residues shy of where the CDR3 ends; the end is completed using the germline J gene. This sequence joins TRBV10-3 and TRBJ2-1, with 7 positions matching TRBD1. The CDR3 sequence is 15 residues long. CDR1 is ENHRY and CDR2 is SYGVKD in the germline V gene. The J segment lost 4 bases and the V segment lost 3 bases, leaving 6 bases of the junction unmatched. The sequenced part of the CDR3 DNA is TGTGCCATCAGTGACGCCCAGGGACAGTACAATGAG. Protein: CAISDAQGQYNE. The entire CDR3 protein is CAISDAQGQYNEQFF.

Note on this clone: The read ends 3 residues early relative to the CDR3; the germline J gene fills the gap. The rearrangement uses TRBV10-3 and TRBJ2-3, with TRBD2 identical over 15 bases. The V gene's germline CDR1 is ENHRY and CDR2 SYGVKD. CDR3 length equals 16 residues. V gave up 5 bases and J gave up 4 bases; unmatched junction bases: 4. The CDR3 DNA, read in part, is TGTGCCATCAGTCCGGGACTAGCGGGGGGAGCAGATACG. Translation: CAISPGLAGGADT. The CDR3 as a whole reads CAISPGLAGGADTQYF.

Notes on this clone: The CDR3 extends 3 residues past the end of the read, so its final part is completed from the germline J gene. V is TRBV20-1 and J is TRBJ1-3; D not certain. The CDR3 extends over 16 amino acids. V was cut by 1 base and J by 4 bases, with 17 bases left in between. CDR1 is DFQATT and CDR2 is SNEGSKA in the germline V gene (reference sequence). The CDR3 sequence: CSARGSRVGEGNTIYF. Partial CDR3 DNA: TGCAGTGCTAGAGGCAGCCGCGTCGGGGAGGGAAACACC.

CDR3 amino acids: CASSIGTDNSPLHF. The sequenced part of the CDR3 DNA is TGTGCCAGTAGTATCGGGACAGATAATTCACCC. This chain connects TRBV19 to TRBJ1-6; 7 bases map to TRBD1. Sequencing ends 3 residues short of the CDR3 end; the germline J gene provides the rest. This CDR3 comprises 14 residues. Germline V gives CDR1 LNHDA, CDR2 SQIVND (reference sequence). V lost 3 bases and J lost 5; bases outside the gene matches: 1.

To note about this clone: The CDR3 end lies 3 residues beyond the end of the read and is filled in from the germline J gene. The gene calls are TRBV20-1 and TRBJ2-7; 11 bases are shared with TRBD2. The CDR3 is 14 amino acids. CDR1 is DFQATT, CDR2 SNEGSKA, per germline (reference sequence). J lost 3 bases, V lost 7 bases, and 8 bases had no gene match. CDR3 DNA (partial): TGCAGTGTCGGACCGGGACTAGCGGTCTACGAG. As protein: CSVGPGLAVYE. The full CDR3 sequence reads CSVGPGLAVYEQYF.

CDR3 loop: CASSTWGTIGSEKLFF. The part of the CDR3 DNA that was read is TGTGCCAGTAGTACCTGGGGGACAATCGGATCCGAAAAA. The chain recombines TRBV19 with TRBJ1-4, with a tentative D call TRBD1 (6 bases). The CDR3 end lies 3 residues beyond the end of the read and is filled in from the germline J gene. The CDR3 contains 16 residues. Trimming cost V 4 bases and J 8 bases, with 20 bases left between them. Germline values: CDR1 LNHDA, CDR2 SQIVND (reference sequence).

As regards this clone: The CDR3 is cut off 3 residues early in the read; its end comes from the germline J gene. The rearrangement uses TRBV18 and TRBJ2-1, with 10 bases that match TRBD2. The CDR3 runs to 14 residues. J was trimmed by 9 bases and V by 5 bases; bases with no gene match: 7. The V gene's germline CDR1 is KGHSH and CDR2 LQKENI. CDR3 DNA, as far as it was read: TGTGCCAGCTCAAAAGCGGGAGGGCCGGGTGAG. This sequence encodes CASSKAGGPGE. In full, the CDR3 reads CASSKAGGPGEQFF.

As for this clone: The CDR3 extends 3 residues past the end of the read, so its final part is completed from the germline J gene. This chain connects TRBV20-1 to TRBJ1-1; 7 bases are shared with TRBD1. The CDR3 runs to 13 residues. V was pared by 0 bases and J by 3 bases, with 1 base of the junction left unmatched. Germline V gene sequence: CDR1 DFQATT, CDR2 SNEGSKA (reference sequence). The sequenced CDR3 bases are TGCAGTGCTAGAGATACAGGGGACACTGAA. Its translation is CSARDTGDTE. In full, the CDR3 reads CSARDTGDTEAFF.

A note on this clone: The CDR3 is cut off 3 residues early in the read; its end comes from the germline J gene. This chain links TRBV19 with TRBJ1-2; no reliable D call. Germline lookup yields CDR1 LNHDA and CDR2 SQIVND (reference sequence). The length of the CDR3 is 12 residues. This CDR3 reads CASSPGLRGYTF. CDR3 bases read: TGTGCCAGTAGTCCTGGACTCCGCGGC.

A word on this clone: The CDR3 end falls 3 residues outside the read, so it is completed with the germline J gene. The chain uses TRBV12-3 or TRBV12-4 and TRBJ2-4; D is uncertain. The CDR3 totals 11 residues. The V end was cut by 3 bases, the J end by 8 bases, with 5 bases between. The covered CDR3 bases are TGTGCCAGCAGTTTGGCCGACATT. Translation gives CASSLADI. The whole CDR3 sequence is CASSLADIQYF.